This T cell receptor beta chain was retrieved from a study of T-cell reconstitution after alpha-beta-depleted transplantation in children. This clonotype has a count of ten or more. TCRbeta library preparation incorporated unique molecular identifiers. MiXCR was run by TCRdb on the PCR reads, yielding one entry per CDR3 protein. The data show around 71,000 distinct CDR3 sequences, around 7.9% seen once. V trimming: 7 bases; J trimming: 2 bases; junction bases outside the gene matches: 6. The CDR3 is made up of 15 amino acids. Germline lookup yields CDR1 LGHNA and CDR2 YNFKEQ. The sequencing here drew on PBMCs from the stem cell graft donor, taken from the stem cell graft. The TCR comes from a human donor who donated a stem cell graft to a child with acute lymphoblastic leukemia. The gene calls are TRBV4-2 and TRBJ1-2, with 11 bases that match TRBD1. This CDR3 is CASTGQGASNYGYTF. In nucleotides, the CDR3 is TGTGCCAGCACTGGACAGGGGGCTTCAAACTATGGCTACACCTTC.